Each of the 26 T cell receptor beta chains below was sequenced from the same sample in a study of blood T cell repertoires in COVID-19 (dated by TCRdb to between 2020 and 2021). To prepare the library, the immunoSEQ multiplex PCR assay was applied. Held by TCRdb, this immuneACCESS table contains in-frame sequences only and omits some clones. Under half of the omission traces to an unresolved V gene where checked; the cause of the rest is unknown. Present in this sample are roughly 290,000 clones, 80% to 90% of which were seen just once. Jointly, the top ten make up 2.2% of the sample. The sample comprised PBMCs or T cells enriched from blood (not recorded which). These receptors came from a man under 40 who had recovered from COVID-19.

The chain carries TRBV6-5 and TRBJ1-2; 12 positions match TRBD1. This CDR3 comprises 15 residues. Germline trimming cut 6 bases from V and 8 bases from J; bases unmatched to any gene: 10. Germline V gene lookup returns CDR1 MNHEY and CDR2 SVGAGI. DNA of the CDR3: TGTGCCAGCAGGGGGACAGGGGGCCTTTCGAAGGGCTACACCTTC. Translation: CASRGTGGLSKGYTF.

In DNA form, the CDR3 reads TGTGCCACCAGTGATATAACCGGGACAGGGGGGGGATATGGCTACACCTTC. Amino acids: CATSDITGTGGGYGYTF. The chain uses TRBV24-1 and TRBJ1-2, with 11 bases that match TRBD1. There are 17 residues in the CDR3. Germline assignment: CDR1 KGHDR and CDR2 SFDVKD. J gave up 5 bases and V 3 bases, and 10 bases lay outside the gene matches.

The J gene is TRBJ2-3, the V gene TRBV2, with D hard to call. Per the germline V gene, CDR1 is SNHLY and CDR2 is FYNNEI. The CDR3 spans 13 residues. Between the trimmed V and J ends, which lost 5 bases and 5 bases, there was a span of 11 bases. CDR3 nucleotide sequence: TGTGCCAGCAGTCCCTCCTACGGAGATACGCAGTATTTT. Its protein product is CASSPSYGDTQYF.

This clone appeared a single time. This sequence joins TRBV7-8 and TRBJ2-5, with 10 bases lining up with TRBD2. V trimming: 2 bases; J trimming: 4 bases; junction bases outside the gene matches: 10. The CDR3 consists of 17 residues. CDR1 is SGHVS, CDR2 FQNEAQ, per germline. DNA of the CDR3: TGTGCCAGCAGCTTATCGCCGGGCCCTAGCGGGGGAGAGACCCAGTACTTC. Amino acid sequence: CASSLSPGPSGGETQYF.

The V call is TRBV6-5, the J call TRBJ1-1; tentative D call: TRBD1 (6 bases). Germline assignment: CDR1 MNHEY and CDR2 SVGAGI. The CDR3 totals 15 residues. Deletions cut 6 bases from V and 0 bases from J, with 14 bases between. As DNA, the CDR3 is TGTGCCAGCAGGCAGGGGCCTCTTATGAACACTGAAGCTTTCTTT. It is translated as CASRQGPLMNTEAFF.

The table lists this clone with a few counts. The rearrangement uses TRBV29-1 and TRBJ1-1; 7 nucleotides agree with TRBD1. V lost 1 base, J lost 11 bases, and 4 bases stayed unmatched. This CDR3 spans 11 amino acids. CDR1 and CDR2 from the germline V gene are SQVTM and ANQGSEA. The CDR3 nucleotides are TGCAGCGTTGAAGCAGACAGGGTTGCTTTCTTT. This gives the protein CSVEADRVAFF.

The chain carries TRBV19 and TRBJ1-4; D may be TRBD1 (6 bases). Per germline, CDR1 LNHDA and CDR2 SQIVND (reference sequence). The CDR3 has 13 amino acids. With 4 bases removed from V and 5 bases from J, the gap between germline ends came to 8 bases. The CDR3 here is CASSTRGNEKLFF. In nucleotides, the CDR3 is TGTGCCAGTAGTACGAGGGGGAATGAAAAACTGTTTTTT.

The chain links TRBV5-1 to TRBJ1-2, with D tentatively TRBD1 (5 bases). The V end lost 4 bases, the J end lost 3 bases, and 16 bases lay between the germline ends. Germline lookup yields CDR1 SGHRS and CDR2 YFSETQ. The CDR3 length is 15 residues. CDR3 sequence reads: CASSPRGGEDYGYTF. The CDR3 bases are TGCGCCAGCAGCCCCCGGGGAGGGGAAGACTATGGCTACACCTTC.

The J gene is TRBJ2-1, the V gene TRBV24-1, with 9 bases aligning to TRBD2. The V gene end was trimmed by 1 base and the J gene end by 7 bases; junction bases not matched to a gene: 7. The CDR3 consists of 16 residues. The germline gives CDR1 KGHDR, CDR2 SFDVKD. CDR3 nucleotide sequence: TGTGCCACCAGTGATTTACGAGCGGGGGGCCGGAATGAGCAGTTCTTC. Protein sequence: CATSDLRAGGRNEQFF.

V is TRBV9 and J is TRBJ2-3; D perhaps matches TRBD2 (5 bases). Trimming stripped 0 bases from V and 5 bases from J, with 16 bases between. This CDR3 has 16 amino acids. The germline V gene has CDR1 SGDLS and CDR2 YYNGEE. CDR3 coding DNA: TGTGCCAGCAGCGTAGTGGTAGGAGGAGCCGGAGATACGCAGTATTTT. Protein product: CASSVVVGGAGDTQYF.

This clone was counted between two and nine times. V gene TRBV4-3 combines with J gene TRBJ1-2; 9 bases line up with TRBD1. The germline CDR1 and CDR2 sequences are LGHNA and YSLEER. V lost 2 bases and J lost 2; bases outside the gene matches: 3. The CDR3 length is 15 residues. CDR3 nucleotides: TGCGCCAGCAGCCAATCCGGGACAGGGAACTATGGCTACACCTTC. Encoded protein: CASSQSGTGNYGYTF.

The chain has TRBV18 and TRBJ1-1; D remains unclear. Trimming took off 1 base at V and 2 bases at J, with 8 bases between the two ends. Germline assignment: CDR1 KGHSH and CDR2 LQKENI. The length of the CDR3 is 14 residues. DNA of the CDR3: TGTGCCAGCTCACCACGCAAAGCTAACACTGAAGCTTTCTTT. Translated: CASSPRKANTEAFF.

This clone occurred once. The chain recombines TRBV2 with TRBJ2-7, with TRBD2 identical over 7 bases. The CDR3 is made up of 15 amino acids. From germline, CDR1 is SNHLY and CDR2 FYNNEI. V shed 4 bases and J 0 bases; nucleotides not matched to a gene: 6. CDR3 sequence: CASSGGGVSSYEQYF. CDR3 coding DNA: TGTGCCAGCAGTGGGGGAGGGGTTAGCTCCTACGAGCAGTACTTC.

This sequence joins TRBV18 and TRBJ2-7; possible D gene TRBD1, 5 bases. The CDR3 extends over 12 amino acids. Between the trimmed V and J ends, which lost 5 bases and 5 bases, there was a span of 10 bases. Germline V CDR1 and CDR2: KGHSH, LQKENI. The CDR3 loop is CASSSRADEQYF. CDR3 nucleotide sequence: TGTGCCAGCTCAAGCAGGGCCGACGAGCAGTACTTC.

CDR3 region: CASRSTGASYEQYF. CDR3 DNA: TGTGCCAGCAGATCGACAGGGGCTTCCTACGAGCAGTACTTC. The chain uses TRBV2 and TRBJ2-7; 8 bases line up with TRBD1. The V segment lost 6 bases and the J segment 1 base; nucleotides outside the gene matches: 5. This CDR3 has 14 residues. CDR1 is SNHLY and CDR2 is FYNNEI in the germline V gene.

This clone was observed once. V and J are TRBV10-3 and TRBJ2-7; 9 nucleotides line up with TRBD1. The V segment lost 5 bases and the J segment 2 bases; nucleotides outside the gene matches: 4. The germline V gene encodes CDR1 ENHRY and CDR2 SYGVKD. The CDR3 runs 14 residues. In nucleotides, the CDR3 is TGTGCCATCAGTAGGGACAGGGATACCTACGAGCAGTACTTC. This encodes CAISRDRDTYEQYF.

The chain joins TRBV19 to TRBJ1-1; D is possibly TRBD1 (6 bases). The V gene lost 8 bases and the J gene lost 11 bases, with 30 bases spanning the gap. This CDR3 region has 16 residues. Germline CDR1 LNHDA, CDR2 SQIVND (reference sequence). In nucleotides, the CDR3 is TGTGCCAGTCGAGAGGACAGCCGGGACATACCTATGAAGGCTTTCTTT. Its protein product is CASREDSRDIPMKAFF.

The chain links TRBV5-6 to TRBJ1-2, with TRBD1 as a possible D gene (5 bases). V was cut by 4 bases and J by 6 bases, with 22 bases left in between. Germline V lookup: CDR1 SGHDT, CDR2 YYEEEE. The CDR3 extends over 16 amino acids. The CDR3: CASSLLRGDPVHGYTF. The CDR3 nucleotides read TGTGCCAGCAGCCTCCTTCGGGGGGACCCTGTCCATGGCTACACCTTC. The variable domain in full, with the rest retrieved from reference TRBV5-6 and TRBJ1-2, is DAGVTQSPTHLIKTRGQQVTLRCSPKSGHDTVSWYQQALGQGPQFIFQYYEEEERQRGNFPDRFSGHQFPNYSSELNVNALLLGDSALYLCASSLLRGDPVHGYTFGSGTRLTVV.

The chain joins TRBV3-1 (or the pseudogene TRBV3-2) to TRBJ2-1; D gene uncertain. Germline values: CDR1 LGHDT, CDR2 YNNKEL (reference sequence). Trimming took 0 bases from V and 0 from J, leaving 15 bases between them. The CDR3 extends over 18 amino acids. Here the CDR3 reads CASSQDHGFGSSYNEQFF. CDR3 nucleotide sequence: TGTGCCAGCAGCCAAGACCACGGGTTTGGCAGCTCCTACAATGAGCAGTTCTTC.

This chain joins TRBV11-3 and TRBJ1-1; TRBD1 matches 9 bases. The germline gives CDR1 SGHNT, CDR2 YENEEA. The junction had 1 base not matched to a gene; V was cut back by 2 bases and J by 3 bases. The CDR3 has 14 residues. The CDR3, as DNA: TGTGCCAGCAGCTTACGACAGGGGGACACTGAAGCTTTCTTT. It encodes CASSLRQGDTEAFF. Full variable domain (missing parts from reference TRBV11-3 and TRBJ1-1): EAGVVQSPRYKIIEKKQPVAFWCNPISGHNTLYWYLQNLGQGPELLIRYENEEAVDDSQLPKDRFSAERLKGVDSTLKIQPAELGDSAVYLCASSLRQGDTEAFFGQGTRLTVV.

The genes are TRBV3-1 (or the pseudogene TRBV3-2) and TRBJ1-1; D is ambiguous. Per germline, CDR1 LGHDT and CDR2 YNNKEL (reference sequence). V dropped 4 bases and J dropped 4 bases, with 10 bases sitting between them. The length of the CDR3 is 13 residues. The CDR3 DNA reads TGTGCCAGCAGCCTAGATTTGAGCACTGAAGCTTTCTTT. It is translated as CASSLDLSTEAFF.

In this sample, this clone turned up once. The genes are TRBV5-1 and TRBJ2-5, with TRBD1 as a possible D gene (6 bases). Germline CDR1 is SGHRS and CDR2 is YFSETQ. The CDR3 consists of 15 residues. Trimming removed 2 bases from V and 5 bases from J, with 16 bases in between. The CDR3 DNA reads TGCGCCAGCAGCTTCCTGTCGGACAGCAGGGAGACCCAGTACTTC. Translating it yields CASSFLSDSRETQYF.

About this clone itself: Other DNA sequences in this specimen translate into the identical CDR3. CDR3 loop: CSASGGGGYTF. DNA of the CDR3: TGCAGTGCTAGTGGTGGAGGAGGCTACACCTTC. The chain uses TRBV20-1 and TRBJ1-2; D ambiguous. Germline assignment: CDR1 DFQATT and CDR2 SNEGSKA (reference sequence). The CDR3 has 11 amino acids. V lost 3 bases and J 8 bases, leaving 10 bases between the germline ends.

This clone was recorded once. The chain employs TRBV3-1 (or the pseudogene TRBV3-2) and TRBJ2-5; no reliable D call. Trimming took off 2 bases at V and 1 base at J, with 5 bases between the two ends. Per germline, CDR1 LGHDT and CDR2 YNNKEL (reference sequence). This CDR3 is built from 13 residues. CDR3 residues: CASSQLVQETQYF. In DNA form, the CDR3 reads TGTGCCAGCAGCCAACTAGTCCAAGAGACCCAGTACTTC.

The chain uses TRBV18 and TRBJ2-7; D may be TRBD1 (6 bases). Germline V gene lookup returns CDR1 KGHSH and CDR2 LQKENI. The CDR3 is 13 residues long. The ends were cut back, 4 bases at V and 5 bases at J, with 12 bases in the middle. CDR3 region: CASSLSQGDEQYF. The CDR3 DNA reads TGTGCCAGCTCACTTTCACAGGGAGACGAGCAGTACTTC.

In DNA form, the CDR3 reads TGTGCCAGCAGCTTAGGACAAAATAACTATGGCTACACCTTC. Translated: CASSLGQNNYGYTF. This chain joins TRBV7-8 and TRBJ1-2; no clear D gene. V lost 1 base and J 1 base, leaving 7 bases between the germline ends. Germline assignment: CDR1 SGHVS and CDR2 FQNEAQ. This CDR3 comprises 14 residues.